These 17 T cell receptor beta chains share one sample of origin, sequenced in a study of T cell responses to AZD1222 COVID-19 vaccine. Clones were read by immunoSEQ multiplex PCR, and TCRdb kept only the in-frame ones, dropping some. Here the sample spans about 51,000 clones, 70% to 90% being singletons. The sequencing used peripheral blood, collected 28 days after the second AZD1222 dose. These receptors were taken from an adult who received the AZD1222 COVID-19 vaccine.

This clone has only a few counts. This chain joins TRBV29-1 and TRBJ1-1; D remains unclear. The CDR3 spans 13 residues. The V gene's germline CDR1 is SQVTM and CDR2 ANQGSEA. V lost 7 bases, J lost 1 base, and 13 bases lay in between. The CDR3 bases are TGCAGCGCCAACCTTGACCAGAACACTGAAGCTTTCTTT. Its protein is CSANLDQNTEAFF.

The chain combines TRBV6-5 with TRBJ2-3, with 9 nucleotides matching TRBD1. CDR1 is MNHEY, CDR2 SVGAGI, per germline. CDR3 length: 14 amino acids. With V trimmed by 6 bases and J by 5 bases, 6 bases remained unmatched. CDR3 residues: CASRLGQGLDTQYF. The CDR3 region has the DNA TGTGCCAGCAGACTTGGACAGGGGCTAGATACGCAGTATTTT.

V and J are TRBV21-1 and TRBJ1-1. TRBV21-1 is flagged as a pseudogene. This CDR3 has 10 residues. The DNA of the CDR3 is TGTGCCAGCAGCTGCCGAGAAGCTTTCTTT. Protein sequence: CASSCREAFF.

The V and J genes are TRBV9 and TRBJ2-2; possibly TRBD2 for D (5 bases). V lost 6 bases, J lost 4 bases, and 13 bases lay in between. CDR1 is SGDLS, CDR2 YYNGEE, per germline. The CDR3 length is 14 residues. The CDR3 reads CASTLGVGTGELFF. The DNA of the CDR3 is TGTGCCAGCACCCTCGGGGTGGGCACCGGGGAGCTGTTTTTT.

This chain links TRBV28 with TRBJ1-4; a possible D gene is TRBD1 (6 bases). Germline V gene data show CDR1 as MDHEN and CDR2 as SYDVKM. V was clipped by 3 bases and J by 8 bases, with 13 bases between them. The CDR3 is 14 amino acids. The CDR3 sequence is CASSLGGAGEKLFF. The CDR3 DNA reads as TGTGCCAGCAGTTTGGGGGGCGCGGGGGAAAAACTGTTTTTT. The complete variable domain, with remaining parts taken from reference TRBV28 and TRBJ1-4, reads DVKVTQSSRYLVKRTGEKVFLECVQDMDHENMFWYRQDPGLGLRLIYFSYDVKMKEKGDIPEGYSVSREKKERFSLILESASTNQTSMYLCASSLGGAGEKLFFGSGTQLSVL.

Turning to this clone: One end of the junction is discordant with germline, which a read error may explain. The same CDR3 is also encoded by other DNA sequences in this sample. The rearrangement uses TRBV10-3 and TRBJ2-3, with 14 bases identical to TRBD2. The CDR3 is 18 amino acids. Germline CDR1 and CDR2: ENHRY and SYGVKD. The CDR3 spells CAISETGLAGGNTDTQYF. CDR3 bases: TGTGCCATCAGTGAGACCGGACTAGCGGGAGGTAACACAGATACGCAATATTTT.

CDR3 in amino acids: CAISESEGLTSPLHF. The CDR3 DNA reads as TGTGCCATCAGTGAGTCGGAAGGGTTGACTTCACCCCTCCACTTT. The V gene is TRBV10-3, the J gene TRBJ1-6; D not certain. The CDR3 covers 15 residues. Trimming pared 0 bases from V and 9 bases from J, leaving 12 bases between. Germline V CDR1 and CDR2: ENHRY, SYGVKD.

This chain uses TRBV7-6 with TRBJ1-3; D unresolved. V was trimmed by 3 bases and J by 5 bases, leaving 11 bases between them. This CDR3 is 14 amino acids long. In germline, CDR1 is SGHVS, CDR2 FNYEAQ. The CDR3 region has the DNA TGTGCCAGCAGCTTCGGAGGGTTAAGAAACACCATATATTTT. Amino acids: CASSFGGLRNTIYF. Together with reference TRBV7-6 and TRBJ1-3, the CDR3 gives the full variable domain: GAGVSQSPRYKVTKRGQDVALRCDPISGHVSLYWYRQALGQGPEFLTYFNYEAQQDKSGLPNDRFSAERPEGSISTLTIQRTEQRDSAMYRCASSFGGLRNTIYFGEGSWLTVV.

The chain carries TRBV7-9 and TRBJ1-5; the D is unclear. The CDR3 extends over 18 amino acids. Trimming removed 6 bases from V and 0 bases from J, with 21 bases in between. Germline CDR1 reads SEHNR; CDR2 reads FQNEAQ (reference sequence). The CDR3 region is CASRQNSHWCYSNQPQHF. The CDR3 DNA sequence: TGTGCCAGCAGACAAAACAGCCATTGGTGTTATAGCAATCAGCCCCAGCATTTT.

V gene TRBV24-1 combines with J gene TRBJ2-3; the match to TRBD1 covers 8 bases. Germline V lookup: CDR1 KGHDR, CDR2 SFDVKD. This CDR3 is 15 amino acids long. V lost 4 bases to trimming and J lost 0 bases; unmatched junction nucleotides: 2. The CDR3 is CATSDQGASTDTQYF. Written as DNA, the CDR3 is TGTGCCACCAGTGACCAGGGGGCTAGCACAGATACGCAGTATTTT.

This chain uses TRBV16 with TRBJ1-2; D call uncertain. CDR1 and CDR2 (germline): KGHSY, FQNENV. The CDR3 runs to 13 residues. The ends were cut back, 4 bases at V and 3 bases at J, with 9 bases in the middle. CDR3 in DNA: TGTGCCAGCAGCCGCGGCGGCGACTATGGCTACACCTTC. Protein product: CASSRGGDYGYTF.

The chain combines TRBV5-1 with TRBJ1-2, with a possible D match to TRBD1 (5 bases). The CDR3 has 16 residues. V lost 5 bases, J lost 0 bases, and 17 bases lay in between. Per the germline V gene, CDR1 is SGHRS and CDR2 is YFSETQ. CDR3 amino acids: CASRTAVGLANYGYTF. The DNA for the CDR3 is TGCGCCAGCAGGACTGCGGTGGGGCTGGCTAACTATGGCTACACCTTC.

This chain links TRBV4-1 with TRBJ1-2; D is ambiguous. V was shortened by 1 base and J by 2 bases, with 11 bases between the two germline ends. From germline, CDR1 is MGHRA and CDR2 YSYEKL. The CDR3 runs to 15 residues. This CDR3 is CASSQVPPRNYGYTF. The CDR3 DNA is TGCGCCAGCAGCCAAGTTCCCCCCAGAAACTATGGCTACACCTTC.

The rearrangement joins TRBV27 to TRBJ2-7, with 10 bases aligning to TRBD2. The ends lost 0 bases at V and 3 bases at J; junction bases unmatched: 5. Germline CDR1 and CDR2: MNHEY and SMNVEV (reference sequence). The CDR3 is 16 amino acids. The CDR3 DNA follows: TGTGCCAGCAGTTTATCGAGCGCTAGCGGGAGCTACGAGCAGTACTTC. This codes for CASSLSSASGSYEQYF.

The CDR3 region is CATGRQESTDTQYF. As DNA, the CDR3 is TGTGCCACGGGTCGACAGGAGAGCACAGATACGCAGTATTTT. The chain couples TRBV24-1 to TRBJ2-3; a possible D gene is TRBD1 (6 bases). Between the trimmed V and J ends, which lost 10 bases and 0 bases, there was a span of 13 bases. CDR1 and CDR2 (germline): KGHDR, SFDVKD. CDR3 length: 14 amino acids.

This chain links TRBV5-4 with TRBJ2-1, with 11 bases identical to TRBD1. V lost 4 bases, J lost 7 bases, and 7 bases stayed unmatched. Germline V gives CDR1 SGHNT, CDR2 YYREEE (reference sequence). The CDR3 loop spans 15 amino acids. In DNA, the CDR3 is TGTGCCAGCAGCCGCGGACAGGGGGCGCTGAATGAGCAGTTCTTC. Amino acids: CASSRGQGALNEQFF.

The chain combines TRBV5-1 with TRBJ2-7; D is undetermined. From germline, CDR1 is SGHRS and CDR2 YFSETQ. The CDR3 has 13 residues. V was pared by 4 bases and J by 0 bases, with 8 bases between. CDR3 DNA: TGCGCCAGCAGCCCGGTGTTCTCCTACGAGCAGTACTTC. Protein product: CASSPVFSYEQYF.